The 10 T cell receptor beta chains reported below all come from one sample, sequenced in a study of CD4+ T cells in melanoma. Some clones are missing from TCRdb's copy, which holds only in-frame ones; the method was immunoSEQ multiplex PCR. The sample lists some 150,000 clones, 92% occurring once. These receptors originate from a human donor with melanoma.

This sequence joins TRBV7-3 and TRBJ2-1; TRBD2 matches at 8 bases. With V trimmed by 5 bases and J by 2 bases, 8 bases remained unmatched. The CDR3 runs to 16 residues. Germline loops: CDR1 SGHTA, CDR2 FQGTGA. The chain's CDR3 is CASSQVAGTPYNEQFF. CDR3 in DNA: TGTGCCAGCAGCCAAGTAGCGGGGACCCCCTACAATGAGCAGTTCTTC.

The sample holds one count of this clone. The chain recombines TRBV10-3 with TRBJ2-3, with TRBD2 matching over 13 bases. Germline V CDR1 and CDR2: ENHRY, SYGVKD. Trimming removed 4 bases from V and 2 bases from J; junction bases left unmatched: 3. CDR3 length: 16 residues. DNA of the CDR3: TGTGCCATCAGTGGGGGGACTAGCGGGGACACAGATACGCAGTATTTT. Its protein product is CAISGGTSGDTDTQYF.

The CDR3 nucleotides are TGCGCCAGCAGCCCGGACGTAACGGCTAACTATGGCTACACCTTC. This codes for CASSPDVTANYGYTF. The V call is TRBV4-1, the J call TRBJ1-2; D is ambiguous. Germline V gene sequence: CDR1 MGHRA, CDR2 YSYEKL. V lost 4 bases, J lost 0 bases, and 12 bases lay in between. The CDR3 covers 15 residues.

The chain links TRBV7-9 to TRBJ2-1, with 13 nucleotides matching TRBD2. The CDR3 is made up of 15 amino acids. With 1 base clipped from V and 8 bases from J, the junction kept 2 bases outside the gene matches. Per the germline V gene, CDR1 is SEHNR and CDR2 is FQNEAQ (reference sequence). CDR3 nucleotides: TGTGCCAGCAGCTTAGAACTAGCGGGGGGGTATGAGCAGTTCTTC. Amino acid sequence: CASSLELAGGYEQFF.

This chain connects TRBV7-8 to TRBJ1-2; TRBD1 aligns across 7 bases. Trimming at V came to 2 bases and at J to 0 bases, leaving 6 bases not matched to a gene. The CDR3 runs to 16 residues. Germline V gene lookup returns CDR1 SGHVS and CDR2 FQNEAQ. The CDR3, as DNA: TGTGCCAGCAGCTTATCCAGGGGGAGAGCTAACTATGGCTACACCTTC. It encodes CASSLSRGRANYGYTF.

The V gene is TRBV21-1, the J gene TRBJ2-5; the DNA was not used to check the table's D call, TRBD2. TRBV21-1 is described as a pseudogene. The CDR3 covers 17 residues. Written as DNA, the CDR3 is TGTGCCAGCAGCAATCGGAACAGGGCCTGGGGGGGGGAGACCCAGTACTTC. As protein: CASSNRNRAWGGETQYF.

The chain links TRBV2 to TRBJ1-2, with TRBD1 as a possible D gene (6 bases). Germline CDR1 is SNHLY and CDR2 is FYNNEI. V shed 7 bases and J shed 4 bases, with 13 bases lying between them. CDR3 length: 13 residues. CDR3 residues: CASTAGAGYGYTF. The CDR3 DNA sequence: TGTGCCAGCACGGCGGGGGCGGGCTATGGCTACACCTTC.

This chain links TRBV2 with TRBJ1-1; D gene uncertain. The V end lost 7 bases, the J end lost 1 base, and 10 bases lay between the germline ends. This CDR3 is 13 amino acids long. Germline CDR1 is SNHLY and CDR2 is FYNNEI. DNA of the CDR3: TGTGCCAGCAAAACGGTGGGGAACACTGAAGCTTTCTTT. It specifies CASKTVGNTEAFF.

The J gene is TRBJ1-6, the V gene TRBV7-2; D ambiguous. The CDR3 has 15 residues. V lost 9 bases and J 10 bases, leaving 22 bases between the germline ends. CDR1 SGHTA and CDR2 FQGNSA come from the germline V gene. CDR3 sequence reads: CASQPPGTHRSPLHF. Here the CDR3 DNA reads TGTGCCAGTCAGCCACCGGGTACCCATAGGTCACCCCTCCACTTT.

The V gene is TRBV5-1, the J gene TRBJ2-5; perhaps TRBD2 as D (5 bases). Per germline, CDR1 SGHRS and CDR2 YFSETQ. The CDR3 totals 13 residues. V lost 6 bases and J 3 bases, leaving 12 bases between the germline ends. The CDR3 reads CASNRRGEETQYF. Written as DNA, the CDR3 is TGCGCCAGCAATCGACGGGGAGAAGAGACCCAGTACTTC.